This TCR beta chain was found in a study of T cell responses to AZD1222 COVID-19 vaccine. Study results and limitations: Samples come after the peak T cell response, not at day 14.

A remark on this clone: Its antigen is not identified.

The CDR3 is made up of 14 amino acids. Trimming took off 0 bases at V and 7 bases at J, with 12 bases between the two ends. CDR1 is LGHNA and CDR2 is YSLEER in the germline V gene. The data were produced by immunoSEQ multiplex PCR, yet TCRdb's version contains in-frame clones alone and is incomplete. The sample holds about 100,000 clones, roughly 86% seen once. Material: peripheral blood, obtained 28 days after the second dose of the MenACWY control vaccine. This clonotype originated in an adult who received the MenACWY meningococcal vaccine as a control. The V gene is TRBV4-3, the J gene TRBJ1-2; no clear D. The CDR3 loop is CASSQDPVEGGYTF. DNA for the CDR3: TGCGCCAGCAGCCAAGATCCTGTAGAGGGTGGCTACACCTTC.